These 18 T cell receptor beta chains were sequenced from one sample in a study of T-cell memory formation after mild COVID-19 (dated by TCRdb to the early 2020s). The library was produced with 5' RACE. TCRdb records Illumina NovaSeq 6000 as the sequencer. TCRdb ran its own pipeline on the public reads, namely fastp trimming at Q25 and MiXCR clone calling, and kept in-frame beta chains. All rows with the same CDR3 protein become a single entry with the most common DNA and genes. The sample contains roughly 42,000 distinct CDR3 sequences, more than 7% of them found a single time. About 1.4% of the sample belongs to the ten largest clones. Input material: PBMCs or a T cell subset sorted from them (not recorded which). Receptors originate from a man aged 18 to 30 who had mild COVID-19 (a few samples of this study predate the infection). The sample titles of this study are shuffled in the database, so cell type and time point are left out; the donor was told from shared clones.

The chain's CDR3 is CSATHRRVGSEQYF. For the CDR3, the DNA is TGCAGTGCAACCCACAGGAGGGTTGGCTCCGAGCAGTACTTC. V gene TRBV20-1 combines with J gene TRBJ2-7; a possible D gene is TRBD2 (6 bases). Deletions cut 6 bases from V and 6 bases from J, with 21 bases between. CDR1 and CDR2 (germline): DFQATT, SNEGSKA (reference sequence). This CDR3 has 14 residues.

The chain uses TRBV7-9 and TRBJ1-1, with D possibly TRBD1 on 6 matching bases. Trimming left V 1 base short and J 2 bases short, with 11 bases between. CDR3 length: 15 amino acids. Germline-derived CDR1 and CDR2 are SEHNR and FQNEAQ (reference sequence). Here the CDR3 reads CASSLGVGANTEAFF. CDR3 DNA sequence: TGTGCCAGCAGCTTAGGGGTGGGGGCTAACACTGAAGCTTTCTTT.

This clonotype was observed a few times. This rearrangement joins TRBV6-2 or TRBV6-3 to TRBJ2-2, with D possibly being TRBD2 (7 bases). The CDR3 spans 14 residues. The V end was cut by 7 bases, the J end by 8 bases, with 17 bases between. Germline CDR1 and CDR2: MNHEY and SVGEGT. CDR3 DNA sequence: TGTGCCAGCACCGATCCCGGGGGGCGAGGGGAGCTGTTTTTT. It encodes CASTDPGGRGELFF.

The V gene is TRBV20-1, the J gene TRBJ2-6; D is possibly TRBD2 (5 bases). CDR1 and CDR2 (germline): DFQATT, SNEGSKA (reference sequence). V lost 5 bases and J 0 bases, leaving 11 bases between the germline ends. The CDR3 is made up of 15 amino acids. The CDR3: CSADGGFSGANVLTF. The CDR3 DNA sequence: TGCAGTGCTGATGGAGGCTTCTCTGGGGCCAACGTCCTGACTTTC.

This clonotype has at least ten counts. This chain uses TRBV20-1 with TRBJ2-4; tentatively, D is TRBD2 (6 bases). V dropped 5 bases and J dropped 5 bases, with 16 bases sitting between them. The CDR3 has 14 residues. The germline V gene has CDR1 DFQATT and CDR2 SNEGSKA (reference sequence). CDR3 bases: TGCAGTGCTCGACGGAGGGACGTCCAAAACATTCAGTACTTC. Its translation is CSARRRDVQNIQYF.

This chain's CDR3 is CSARARGGADTQYF. The DNA of the CDR3 is TGCAGTGCTAGAGCCCGGGGAGGGGCAGATACGCAGTATTTT. The V gene is TRBV20-1, the J gene TRBJ2-3; 7 positions agree with TRBD2. The CDR3 runs 14 residues. With V trimmed by 1 base and J by 4 bases, 5 bases remained unmatched. Per the germline V gene, CDR1 is DFQATT and CDR2 is SNEGSKA (reference sequence).

There are many counts of this clonotype. The gene calls are TRBV6-5 and TRBJ2-7, with D possibly TRBD1 on 6 matching bases. Trimming shortened V by 8 bases and J by 3 bases, and 11 bases separated the two germline ends. The CDR3 has 12 residues. Germline CDR1 and CDR2: MNHEY and SVGAGI. CDR3 DNA: TGTGCCAGCCCTATCAGGGGCTACGAGCAGTACGTC. This translates into CASPIRGYEQYV.

The genes are TRBV6-2 or TRBV6-3 and TRBJ2-1, with D unclear. This CDR3 comprises 15 residues. V gave up 5 bases and J gave up 1 base, with 12 bases separating them. The germline CDR1 and CDR2 sequences are MNHEY and SVGEGT. The CDR3 DNA is TGTGCCAGCAGTCCCAGATTACTTTCCTACAATGAGCAGTTCTTC. Translated: CASSPRLLSYNEQFF.

This clonotype has a count of ten or more. The genes are TRBV4-3 and TRBJ2-1; 8 positions match TRBD2. CDR3 length equals 15 residues. Germline-derived CDR1 and CDR2 are LGHNA and YSLEER. V gave up 0 bases and J gave up 11 bases; unmatched junction bases: 9. CDR3 loop: CASSQEPAGVLKQFF. CDR3 DNA: TGCGCCAGCAGCCAAGAGCCAGCGGGGGTATTAAAGCAGTTCTTC.

CDR3 amino acids: CASSQGWGNQETQYF. The CDR3 nucleotides read TGTGCCAGCAGCCAAGGGTGGGGGAACCAAGAGACCCAGTACTTC. J is TRBJ2-5 and V is TRBV3-1; D might be TRBD1 or TRBD2, each matching 5 bases. The germline V and J ends were trimmed by 1 base and 0 bases, with 9 bases remaining between them. The CDR3 is made up of 15 amino acids. CDR1 is LGHDT, CDR2 YNNKEL, per germline (reference sequence).

The V and J genes are TRBV5-1 and TRBJ2-7, with TRBD1 as a possible D gene (6 bases). Trimming took 0 bases from V and 0 from J, leaving 10 bases between them. Germline CDR1 and CDR2: SGHRS and YFSETQ. The CDR3 extends over 15 amino acids. CDR3 residues: CASSLGGGRSYEQYF. CDR3 DNA: TGCGCCAGCAGCTTGGGTGGGGGCCGCTCCTACGAGCAGTACTTC.

This clonotype was counted a single time. The J gene is TRBJ1-2, the V gene TRBV18; D unclear. Germline values: CDR1 KGHSH, CDR2 LQKENI. The CDR3 runs 14 residues. The V end was cut by 2 bases, the J end by 5 bases, with 12 bases between. CDR3 bases: TGTGCCAGCTCACCATCATCTAAAGCGTATGGCTACACCTTC. Protein: CASSPSSKAYGYTF.

The chain is built from TRBV18 and TRBJ1-1; the D is unclear. The germline CDR1 and CDR2 sequences are KGHSH and LQKENI. Deletions cut 2 bases from V and 0 bases from J, with 7 bases between. CDR3 length equals 14 residues. The CDR3 sequence: CASSPADLNTEAFF. The CDR3 region has the DNA TGTGCCAGCTCACCAGCCGATTTGAACACTGAAGCTTTCTTT.

This sequence joins TRBV6-1 and TRBJ2-5, with TRBD1 matching over 8 bases. The CDR3 has 12 amino acids. V dropped 10 bases and J dropped 7; count of bases not matched to a gene: 8. Per the germline V gene, CDR1 is MNHNS and CDR2 is SASEGT. The CDR3 is CAISRGPGTQYF. As DNA, the CDR3 is TGTGCCATCTCCAGGGGGCCCGGGACCCAGTACTTC.

In this sample, this clonotype turned up many times. This chain uses TRBV5-1 with TRBJ2-5; possible D gene TRBD2, 5 bases. Deletions cut 4 bases from V and 1 base from J, with 8 bases between. Germline V CDR1 and CDR2: SGHRS, YFSETQ. There are 13 residues in the CDR3. CDR3 sequence (DNA): TGCGCCAGCAGCCTGAGCGGCCAAGAGACCCAGTACTTC. Translation: CASSLSGQETQYF.

This clonotype was found many times. The chain employs TRBV7-6 and TRBJ2-4; TRBD1 matches 10 bases. The CDR3 runs to 19 residues. J was trimmed by 3 bases and V by 4 bases; bases with no gene match: 15. CDR1 is SGHVS, CDR2 FNYEAQ, per germline. The CDR3 DNA is TGTGCCAGCAGCTCACGTCCCGGGACAGGGGACCCTATCAAAAACATTCAGTACTTC. This translates into CASSSRPGTGDPIKNIQYF.

This clonotype was seen a handful of times. The chain recombines TRBV7-2 with TRBJ2-5, with 7 bases matching TRBD2. Per the germline V gene, CDR1 is SGHTA and CDR2 is FQGNSA. CDR3 length equals 14 residues. Unmatched junction bases numbered 9, after V lost 6 bases and J lost 5 bases. The CDR3 is CASSLAVFWETQYF. CDR3 in DNA: TGTGCCAGCAGTCTAGCGGTATTTTGGGAGACCCAGTACTTC. The full variable domain, its missing parts supplied by reference TRBV7-2 and TRBJ2-5, is GAGVSQSPSNKVTEKGKDVELRCDPISGHTALYWYRQSLGQGLEFLIYFQGNSAPDKSGLPSDRFSAERTGGSVSTLTIQRTQQEDSAVYLCASSLAVFWETQYFGPGTRLLVL.

This clonotype was observed a few times. The rearrangement joins TRBV6-5 to TRBJ1-5, with D possibly TRBD1 on 6 matching bases. This CDR3 region has 14 residues. Germline V gives CDR1 MNHEY, CDR2 SVGAGI. V lost 2 bases to trimming and J lost 5 bases, with 10 bases between them. Here the CDR3 DNA reads TGTGCCAGCAGTTACACCAGGGGTGATCAGCCCCAGCATTTT. Residues: CASSYTRGDQPQHF.